These 30 T cell receptor beta chains share one sample of origin, sequenced in a study of blood T cell repertoires in COVID-19. This table comes from immunoSEQ multiplex PCR, and its TCRdb copy is limited to in-frame clones, with some not included. The data hold about 65,000 clones, with approximately 95% observed a single time. Sequencing used peripheral blood. The receptors were sampled from a man between 65 and 85 years old with active COVID-19.

The chain combines TRBV24-1 with TRBJ2-1; 12 nucleotides line up with TRBD2. The V segment lost 3 bases and the J segment 5 bases; nucleotides outside the gene matches: 4. CDR1 is KGHDR, CDR2 SFDVKD, per germline. There are 16 residues in the CDR3. As DNA, the CDR3 is TGTGCCACCAGTGATCTAGCGGGGGGGCGCCACAATGAGCAGTTCTTC. Translated: CATSDLAGGRHNEQFF.

This clone was seen just once. CDR3 protein: CASSLVGQANTEAFF. The CDR3 DNA sequence: TGTGCCAGCAGCCTAGTGGGGCAGGCGAACACTGAAGCTTTCTTT. The V call is TRBV28, the J call TRBJ1-1; TRBD1 might be the D (5 bases). Between the trimmed V and J ends, which lost 6 bases and 1 base, there was a span of 15 bases. This CDR3 region has 15 residues. CDR1 is MDHEN and CDR2 is SYDVKM in the germline V gene.

The V gene is TRBV3-1 (or the pseudogene TRBV3-2), the J gene TRBJ2-6; D may be TRBD1 (6 bases). The V gene lost 3 bases and the J gene lost 4 bases, with 16 bases spanning the gap. The CDR3 covers 17 residues. CDR1 and CDR2 from the germline V gene are LGHDT and YNNKEL (reference sequence). The CDR3 DNA reads TGTGCCAGCAGCCAGATCAACAGGGTAGGGGGGGCCAACGTCCTGACTTTC. Translation: CASSQINRVGGANVLTF.

The chain links TRBV4-3 to TRBJ1-4; 8 bases line up with TRBD1. Looked up from germline, CDR1 is LGHNA and CDR2 is YSLEER. CDR3 length: 15 amino acids. Trimming removed 4 bases from V and 7 bases from J; junction bases left unmatched: 8. CDR3 loop: CASSLRGQGSEKLFF. The CDR3 DNA reads TGCGCCAGCAGCCTCCGAGGACAGGGTTCTGAAAAACTGTTTTTT.

The rearrangement links TRBV13 to TRBJ2-5, with D perhaps matching TRBD1 (6 bases). The V end was cut by 5 bases, the J end by 1 base, with 11 bases between. CDR3 length: 14 amino acids. Germline V gives CDR1 PRHDT, CDR2 FYEKMQ (reference sequence). The DNA of the CDR3 is TGTGCCAGCAGCCCTACAGGGTCCCAAGAGACCCAGTACTTC. Amino acids: CASSPTGSQETQYF.

This clone was detected only a few times. The CDR3 sequence is CASSLDDYQPQHF. The DNA of the CDR3 is TGTGCCAGCAGCTTAGATGACTATCAGCCCCAGCATTTT. This chain links TRBV7-8 with TRBJ1-5; D unclear. V was pared by 1 base and J by 5 bases, with 6 bases between. The length of the CDR3 is 13 residues. CDR1 SGHVS and CDR2 FQNEAQ come from the germline V gene.

The J gene is TRBJ1-6, the V gene TRBV4-1, with no clear D. V was trimmed by 0 bases and J by 0 bases, leaving 9 bases between them. Looked up from germline, CDR1 is MGHRA and CDR2 is YSYEKL. CDR3 length: 17 residues. The CDR3 nucleotides read TGCGCCAGCAGCCAAGATGACGGGAGCTCCTATAATTCACCCCTCCACTTT. Amino acids: CASSQDDGSSYNSPLHF.

The J gene is TRBJ2-1, the V gene TRBV18; 7 bases are a match to TRBD1. Germline CDR1 KGHSH, CDR2 LQKENI. The CDR3 is made up of 14 amino acids. V lost 5 bases, J lost 5 bases, and 6 bases stayed unmatched. CDR3 DNA sequence: TGTGCCAGCTCAAGACAGGGAAACAACAATGAGCAGTTCTTC. Protein product: CASSRQGNNNEQFF.

The chain couples TRBV6-5 to TRBJ2-7; the match to TRBD2 covers 12 bases. The CDR3 runs to 15 residues. J was trimmed by 3 bases and V by 5 bases; bases with no gene match: 5. Germline loops: CDR1 MNHEY, CDR2 SVGAGI. Here the CDR3 reads CASSLLAGGVYEQYV. The CDR3 DNA is TGTGCCAGCAGTCTACTAGCGGGGGGTGTCTACGAGCAGTACGTC.

This chain uses TRBV12-5 with TRBJ2-5; tentative D call: TRBD2 (5 bases). The CDR3 spans 17 residues. Trimming cost V 2 bases and J 4 bases, with 20 bases left between them. Germline V gene lookup returns CDR1 LGHNT and CDR2 FRNRAP. The CDR3, as DNA: TGTGCTAGTGGTTTGCAGGCTAGGTCGGGGAGAAGAGAGACCCAGTACTTC. Translation: CASGLQARSGRRETQYF.

The chain links TRBV7-6 to TRBJ2-5; D may be TRBD1 (5 bases). This CDR3 is 17 amino acids long. V was pared by 4 bases and J by 1 base, with 19 bases between. Germline loops: CDR1 SGHVS, CDR2 FNYEAQ. The CDR3 sequence: CASSSPVHRNFQETQYF. Here the CDR3 DNA reads TGTGCCAGCAGCTCGCCCGTACACAGGAACTTCCAAGAGACCCAGTACTTC.

This clone was detected only once. The CDR3 sequence: CASSAGTGGVYEQFF. The CDR3 DNA reads as TGCGCCAGCAGCGCCGGGACAGGGGGCGTCTATGAGCAGTTCTTC. The chain links TRBV5-1 to TRBJ2-1; 12 bases are a match to TRBD1. From germline, CDR1 is SGHRS and CDR2 YFSETQ. J lost 8 bases, V lost 4 bases, and 7 bases had no gene match. The CDR3 runs to 15 residues. The full variable domain, completed using reference TRBV5-1 and TRBJ2-1, is KAGVTQTPRYLIKTRGQQVTLSCSPISGHRSVSWYQQTPGQGLQFLFEYFSETQRNKGNFPGRFSGRQFSNSRSEMNVSTLELGDSALYLCASSAGTGGVYEQFFGPGTRLTVL.

This chain connects TRBV2 to TRBJ1-2; D ambiguous. Germline loops: CDR1 SNHLY, CDR2 FYNNEI. V was pared by 2 bases and J by 5 bases, with 6 bases between. CDR3 size: 12 residues. CDR3 DNA sequence: TGTGCCAGCAGTGAAACTCGATATGGCTACACCTTC. Its protein is CASSETRYGYTF.

The rearrangement links TRBV18 to TRBJ2-3; TRBD1 aligns across 9 bases. The CDR3 totals 16 residues. Germline lookup yields CDR1 KGHSH and CDR2 LQKENI. Trimming took 4 bases from V and 1 from J; bases not matched to a gene: 6. The CDR3 loop reads CASSQSGTGRTDTQYF. The CDR3 DNA reads TGTGCCAGCTCACAATCCGGGACAGGGCGCACAGATACGCAGTATTTT.

V is TRBV14 and J is TRBJ1-2; tentatively, D is TRBD1 (6 bases). Germline CDR1 is SGHDN and CDR2 is FVKESK. CDR3 size: 13 residues. V gave up 1 base and J gave up 8 bases, with 11 bases separating them. The DNA of the CDR3 is TGTGCCAGCAGCCAAGTACAGGGATCCGGCTACACCTTC. This gives the protein CASSQVQGSGYTF.

The rearrangement uses TRBV19 and TRBJ1-2; 9 nucleotides line up with TRBD1. V lost 3 bases, J lost 7 bases, and 9 bases stayed unmatched. CDR1 is LNHDA and CDR2 is SQIVND in the germline V gene (reference sequence). This CDR3 is built from 15 residues. As DNA, the CDR3 is TGTGCCAGTAGTATTTCGGGACAGGGCTTAAGTGGCTACACCTTC. It is translated as CASSISGQGLSGYTF.

The chain has TRBV4-3 and TRBJ1-1, with 7 bases lining up with TRBD1. Trimming cost V 5 bases and J 2 bases; bases outside gene matches: 8. Germline loops: CDR1 LGHNA, CDR2 YSLEER. The length of the CDR3 is 15 residues. CDR3 DNA sequence: TGCGCCAGCAGCATGGACAGGTCCTCCAACACTGAAGCTTTCTTT. Its translation: CASSMDRSSNTEAFF.

The CDR3 nucleotides read TGTGCCAGCAGGCGGGACAGGGGGCGCGGCGAGCAGTACTTC. Its translation is CASRRDRGRGEQYF. The V gene is TRBV27, the J gene TRBJ2-7; 12 nucleotides match TRBD1. The V segment lost 6 bases and the J segment 6 bases; nucleotides outside the gene matches: 6. In germline, CDR1 is MNHEY, CDR2 SMNVEV (reference sequence). The CDR3 runs 14 residues.

A single count supports this clone. The chain has TRBV5-8 and TRBJ1-2; no firm D call. Germline CDR1 SGHTS, CDR2 YDEGEE. CDR3 length equals 12 residues. With 1 base removed from V and 6 bases from J, the gap between germline ends came to 7 bases. The CDR3 sequence is CASSLKQNGYTF. Here the CDR3 DNA reads TGTGCCAGCAGCTTGAAACAGAATGGCTACACCTTC.

The chain carries TRBV4-2 and TRBJ2-2, with 12 bases that match TRBD2. V lost 3 bases, J lost 4 bases, and 3 bases stayed unmatched. This CDR3 comprises 16 residues. The germline V gene has CDR1 LGHNA and CDR2 YNFKEQ. DNA of the CDR3: TGTGCCAGCAGCCACTCGGGACTAGCGGGCACCGGGGAGCTGTTTTTT. It is translated as CASSHSGLAGTGELFF.

V gene TRBV6-4 combines with J gene TRBJ1-2; TRBD1 matches 8 bases. Per the germline V gene, CDR1 is MRHNA and CDR2 is SNTAGT. V shed 6 bases and J 5 bases; nucleotides not matched to a gene: 8. This CDR3 is built from 14 residues. CDR3 residues: CASSPTGTGYGYTF. CDR3 nucleotides: TGTGCCAGCAGCCCAACCGGGACAGGATATGGCTACACCTTC.

This rearrangement joins TRBV7-8 to TRBJ2-3; D uncertain. Germline loops: CDR1 SGHVS, CDR2 FQNEAQ. The CDR3 has 15 amino acids. Between the trimmed V and J ends, which lost 2 bases and 0 bases, there was a span of 9 bases. The CDR3 reads CASSLSSRSTDTQYF. The CDR3 region has the DNA TGTGCCAGCAGCTTATCGTCCCGGAGCACAGATACGCAGTATTTT.

Only one count was recorded for this clone. The chain uses TRBV15 and TRBJ2-5; D not certain. In germline, CDR1 is LNHNV, CDR2 YYDKDF (reference sequence). The CDR3 runs 15 residues. V was cut by 0 bases and J by 3 bases, with 11 bases left in between. CDR3 sequence: CATSRDGQFKETQYF. The CDR3 bases are TGTGCCACCAGCAGAGATGGGCAGTTTAAAGAGACCCAGTACTTC.

This chain connects TRBV25-1 to TRBJ1-2, with a tentative D call TRBD1 (5 bases). V lost 1 base to trimming and J lost 2 bases, with 17 bases between them. There are 17 residues in the CDR3. The V gene's germline CDR1 is MGHDK and CDR2 SYGVNS. In DNA form, the CDR3 reads TGTGCCAGCAGTGAATCGGACACGTTTCCTTTCAACTATGGCTACACCTTC. It specifies CASSESDTFPFNYGYTF.

The V call is TRBV5-1, the J call TRBJ2-2, with D possibly being TRBD1 (5 bases). In germline, CDR1 is SGHRS, CDR2 YFSETQ. V was shortened by 2 bases and J by 6 bases, with 8 bases between the two germline ends. The CDR3 is 13 amino acids. CDR3 sequence reads: CASSFDSPGELFF. As DNA, the CDR3 is TGCGCCAGCAGCTTTGACAGTCCCGGGGAGCTGTTTTTT.

The gene calls are TRBV5-4 and TRBJ2-1; 8 nucleotides align to TRBD2. Unmatched junction bases numbered 7, after V lost 3 bases and J lost 2 bases. The CDR3 is 16 amino acids. The germline V gene has CDR1 SGHNT and CDR2 YYREEE (reference sequence). Here the CDR3 reads CASSSSGGGPYNEQFF. DNA of the CDR3: TGTGCCAGCAGCTCAAGCGGGGGTGGTCCCTACAATGAGCAGTTCTTC. The entire variable domain, with the rest obtained from reference TRBV5-4 and TRBJ2-1, is as follows: ETGVTQSPTHLIKTRGQQVTLRCSSQSGHNTVSWYQQALGQGPQFIFQYYREEENGRGNFPPRFSGLQFPNYSSELNVNALELDDSALYLCASSSSGGGPYNEQFFGPGTRLTVL.

The V call is TRBV6-7, the J call TRBJ2-7; D possibly corresponds to TRBD1 (5 bases). TRBV6-7 has ORF status, its function being uncertain. This CDR3 is built from 13 residues. Trimming left V 5 bases short and J 2 bases short, with 10 bases between. CDR3 amino acids: CASSSTGPYEQYV. The CDR3 DNA reads as TGTGCCAGCAGTAGCACAGGACCCTACGAGCAGTACGTC.

The V gene is TRBV27, the J gene TRBJ2-7; D possibly corresponds to TRBD1 (5 bases). V lost 7 bases to trimming and J lost 5 bases, with 15 bases between them. The CDR3 length is 13 residues. CDR1 and CDR2 (germline): MNHEY, SMNVEV (reference sequence). This CDR3 is CASKSPLRDEQYF. CDR3 nucleotides: TGTGCCAGCAAATCCCCCCTCAGGGACGAGCAGTACTTC.

The V gene is TRBV27, the J gene TRBJ1-5; TRBD1 aligns across 7 bases. Germline V gene data show CDR1 as MNHEY and CDR2 as SMNVEV (reference sequence). This CDR3 is 15 amino acids long. Germline trimming cut 5 bases from V and 7 bases from J; bases unmatched to any gene: 11. CDR3 DNA sequence: TGTGCCAGCAGTCCTAGACGGCAGGGGGAACAGCCCCAGCATTTT. It is translated as CASSPRRQGEQPQHF.

V usage is TRBV15 and J usage is TRBJ1-4; tentatively, D is TRBD1 (5 bases). The CDR3 consists of 13 residues. Trimming stripped 3 bases from V and 7 bases from J, with 9 bases between. Per germline, CDR1 LNHNV and CDR2 YYDKDF (reference sequence). CDR3 nucleotide sequence: TGTGCCACCAGCAGGGGGGAGGGTGAAAAACTGTTTTTT. Translating it yields CATSRGEGEKLFF. Looking up the rest from reference TRBV15 and TRBJ1-4 gives the full variable domain: DAMVIQNPRYQVTQFGKPVTLSCSQTLNHNVMYWYQQKSSQAPKLLFHYYDKDFNNEADTPDNFQSRRPNTSFCFLDIRSPGLGDTAMYLCATSRGEGEKLFFGSGTQLSVL.